Below, 14 T cell receptor beta chains from the same sample are listed, as sequenced in a study of T cell responses to AZD1222 COVID-19 vaccine. Profiling relied on immunoSEQ multiplex PCR, and the TCRdb table lists in-frame clones only, not all of them. The table includes 98,000 or so clones, 80% to 90% detected once. Specimen: peripheral blood, collected on day 0 of AZD1222 vaccination. All receptors derive from an adult in good health.

This chain links TRBV6-2 or TRBV6-3 with TRBJ1-1, with D perhaps TRBD1 (5 bases). With 4 bases removed from V and 1 base from J, the gap between germline ends came to 16 bases. This CDR3 is built from 16 residues. Germline V gene lookup returns CDR1 MNHEY and CDR2 SVGEGT. CDR3 bases: TGTGCCAGCAGTTCCCCCGACCTGGGGGAGAACACTGAAGCTTTCTTT. This translates into CASSSPDLGENTEAFF.

The CDR3 sequence is CASRKGTSGSDEQFF. CDR3 DNA: TGTGCCAGCAGGAAAGGGACTAGCGGGTCAGATGAGCAGTTCTTC. The J gene is TRBJ2-1, the V gene TRBV28; the match to TRBD2 covers 12 bases. The germline V gene has CDR1 MDHEN and CDR2 SYDVKM. The CDR3 length is 15 residues. Trimming at V came to 6 bases and at J to 8 bases, leaving 8 bases not matched to a gene.

This clone came up once. This chain links TRBV29-1 with TRBJ1-2; D might be TRBD1 (6 bases). The germline gives CDR1 SQVTM, CDR2 ANQGSEA. The ends were cut back, 4 bases at V and 2 bases at J, with 8 bases in the middle. This CDR3 is 12 amino acids long. CDR3 sequence reads: CSVVTGNYGYTF. In DNA, the CDR3 is TGCAGCGTTGTTACAGGGAACTATGGCTACACCTTC.

The V call is TRBV4-3, the J call TRBJ2-7; 8 nucleotides agree with TRBD1. Unmatched junction bases numbered 10, after V lost 0 bases and J lost 9 bases. Looked up from germline, CDR1 is LGHNA and CDR2 is YSLEER. This CDR3 comprises 15 residues. For the CDR3, the DNA is TGCGCCAGCAGCCAAGACCTAGGACAGGGACGGGCGCAGTACTTC. Amino acids: CASSQDLGQGRAQYF.

V is TRBV7-2 and J is TRBJ2-1; maybe TRBD1 (6 bases). Germline loops: CDR1 SGHTA, CDR2 FQGNSA. This CDR3 contains 16 residues. Trimming removed 4 bases at V and 15 bases at J, with 28 bases between. The CDR3 region is CASSSSDPGHHMSTFF. CDR3 nucleotides: TGTGCCAGCAGCTCCTCTGACCCGGGACACCATATGAGCACGTTCTTC.

The V gene is TRBV4-3, the J gene TRBJ1-6; possible D gene TRBD1, 5 bases. Trimming pared 0 bases from V and 14 bases from J, leaving 20 bases between. Germline CDR1 is LGHNA and CDR2 is YSLEER. The CDR3 extends over 16 amino acids. This chain's CDR3 is CASSQEWTQGPLTLHF. CDR3 nucleotides: TGCGCCAGCAGCCAAGAGTGGACGCAGGGACCCTTAACCCTCCACTTT.

The gene calls are TRBV7-8 and TRBJ1-5; no clear D. This CDR3 comprises 15 residues. In germline, CDR1 is SGHVS, CDR2 FQNEAQ. Trimming cost V 3 bases and J 5 bases, with 14 bases left between them. The chain's CDR3 is CASSLSRIIDQPQHF. CDR3 bases: TGTGCCAGCAGCTTGTCCCGGATAATAGATCAGCCCCAGCATTTT.

This chain's CDR3 is CASSALPGTGNYGYTF. The CDR3 DNA follows: TGTGCCAGCAGCGCCCTACCCGGGACAGGGAACTATGGCTACACCTTC. The chain carries TRBV7-9 and TRBJ1-2; 9 bases match TRBD1. V shed 5 bases, J shed 2 bases, and the junction held 9 bases outside the gene matches. Germline loops: CDR1 SEHNR, CDR2 FQNEAQ (reference sequence). This CDR3 is built from 16 residues.

The table lists this clone with a few counts. The CDR3 is CASSWKGTEGNYGYTF. The CDR3 nucleotides read TGTGCCAGCAGTTGGAAGGGGACCGAGGGTAACTATGGCTACACCTTC. The chain recombines TRBV27 with TRBJ1-2, with TRBD1 as a possible D gene (5 bases). Trimming shortened V by 4 bases and J by 1 base, and 16 bases separated the two germline ends. The CDR3 has 16 amino acids. Germline CDR1 is MNHEY and CDR2 is SMNVEV (reference sequence).

This sequence joins TRBV9 and TRBJ1-2; D is ambiguous. The V and J ends lost 3 bases and 5 bases respectively, with 11 bases between them. The CDR3 spans 13 residues. Germline V lookup: CDR1 SGDLS, CDR2 YYNGEE. The CDR3 DNA sequence: TGTGCCAGCAGCGGGACGACTCATTATGGCTACACCTTC. Its protein is CASSGTTHYGYTF. The full variable domain, rest sourced from reference TRBV9 and TRBJ1-2, is DSGVTQTPKHLITATGQRVTLRCSPRSGDLSVYWYQQSLDQGLQFLIQYYNGEERAKGNILERFSAQQFPDLHSELNLSSLELGDSALYFCASSGTTHYGYTFGSGTRLTVV.

The chain links TRBV29-1 to TRBJ1-1, with 7 nucleotides matching TRBD1. The germline CDR1 and CDR2 sequences are SQVTM and ANQGSEA. The CDR3 is 12 amino acids. V shed 7 bases, J shed 3 bases, and the junction held 5 bases outside the gene matches. Here the CDR3 reads CSADRADTEAFF. CDR3 bases: TGCAGCGCCGACAGGGCGGACACTGAAGCTTTCTTT. The entire variable domain, with the rest obtained from reference TRBV29-1 and TRBJ1-1, is as follows: SAVISQKPSRDICQRGTSLTIQCQVDSQVTMMFWYRQQPGQSLTLIATANQGSEATYESGFVIDKFPISRPNLTFSTLTVSNMSPEDSSIYLCSADRADTEAFFGQGTRLTVV.

This chain uses TRBV28 with TRBJ2-7; 9 bases fit TRBD2. Germline-derived CDR1 and CDR2 are MDHEN and SYDVKM. V was pared by 1 base and J by 9 bases, with 1 base of the junction left unmatched. The CDR3 totals 12 residues. The CDR3 sequence: CASSLSAGGQYF. The DNA of the CDR3 is TGTGCCAGCAGTTTATCAGCGGGAGGGCAGTACTTC.

This chain joins TRBV2 and TRBJ2-4, with a weak D call TRBD1 (7 bases). Germline V gene sequence: CDR1 SNHLY, CDR2 FYNNEI. V was clipped by 4 bases and J by 1 base, with 11 bases between them. The CDR3 is made up of 15 amino acids. In DNA form, the CDR3 reads TGTGCCAGCAGTGGGACAGGAGGGGCCAAAAACATTCAGTACTTC. It is translated as CASSGTGGAKNIQYF.

The chain couples TRBV27 to TRBJ2-5; D possibly corresponds to TRBD2 (6 bases). The CDR3 consists of 14 residues. In germline, CDR1 is MNHEY, CDR2 SMNVEV (reference sequence). V dropped 3 bases and J dropped 5 bases, with 13 bases sitting between them. The CDR3 DNA reads TGTGCCAGCAGTTTTGCGGGACTCCGGGAGACCCAGTACTTC. Translation: CASSFAGLRETQYF.